This T cell receptor (beta chain) appears in the sequencing data of a study of tumor-infiltrating lymphocytes in primary liver carcinoma. The study, taken as a whole, reports: Tumors reached a significantly greater top-250-clone fraction than blood did (p = 0.039). Tumor-adjacent and tumor-blood pairs shared less of their repertoires than tumor region pairs shared.

The input was roughly 0.5 ug total RNA; TCR beta cDNA was made from it with a constant-region primer. Library construction for TCR beta comprised three nested multiplex PCR rounds performed with slightly modified ARM-PCR. In the first two PCR rounds, TRBV1-TRBV30 forward primers were paired with a C-beta reverse primer, and each round lasted roughly 10 cycles. TCRdb re-called the multiplex PCR reads with MiXCR, one entry per CDR3 protein. The sample yields about 120,000 distinct CDR3 sequences, roughly 75% seen once. The table lists this clonotype with many counts. Its antigen is still unknown. Between the trimmed V and J ends, which lost 4 bases and 10 bases, there was a span of 16 bases. The CDR3 sequence is 13 residues long. Germline-derived CDR1 and CDR2 are SEHNR and FQNEAQ (reference sequence). RNA and DNA were co-extracted from approximately 20-30 mg of unsorted bulk tissue. Those sampled were patients whose primary liver carcinoma was treated by surgical resection.

This clonotype was obtained from an older woman with primary liver carcinoma and hepatitis B virus infection. The chain employs TRBV7-9 and TRBJ1-1, with D unclear. The specimen was tumor-adjacent normal liver tissue. CDR3 in amino acids: CASSSSVTPAAFF. CDR3 bases: TGTGCCAGCAGCTCATCGGTCACCCCGGCAGCTTTCTTT.